Listed below are T cell receptor beta chains from one sample, sequenced in a study of neurological immune-mediated disorders. MiXCR, run by TCRdb on the 5' RACE reads, gives a single entry per CDR3 protein. The sample has approximately 100,000 distinct CDR3 sequences, roughly 3.5% seen once; the top ten hold 5.5% to 6.5%. Sequenced material: PBMCs. These receptors were collected from a woman aged 18-29 years with multiple sclerosis. CDR3s include the opening cysteine and the closing phenylalanine or tryptophan. D genes are given only for firm matches. Not all rows give a size; the values are once, few, many and, for expanded clones, a class.

>TRBJ1-2|TRBV4-1|many|.
TGCGCCAGCAGCCAGAGAGTGGGCTACACCTTC
CASSQRVGYTF
>TRBJ2-7|TRBV25-1|many|.
TGTGCCAGCAGTGATCAGGACGAGCAGTACTTC
CASSDQDEQYF
>TRBJ2-3|TRBV7-2|many|.
TGTGCCAGCAGCTTCGGGACGCCTAGCACAGATACGCAGTATTTT
CASSFGTPSTDTQYF
>TRBJ1-1|TRBV20-1|many|TRBD1
TGCAGTGCTAATACCGGGACAGTACGTTTCTTT
CSANTGTVRFF
>TRBJ1-4|TRBV5-1|many|.
TGCGCCAGCAGCTTGTATCGCCAGAATAATGAAAAACTGTTTTTT
CASSLYRQNNEKLFF
>TRBJ2-3|TRBV4-3|many|.
TGCGCCAGCAGCCAGGAAGGGAGTTCATTGGATACGCAGTATTTT
CASSQEGSSLDTQYF
>TRBJ2-1|TRBV20-1|many|TRBD2
TGCAGTGCTAGGAGACTAGCGGGATCCTACAATGAGCAGTTCTTC
CSARRLAGSYNEQFF
>TRBJ1-3|TRBV12-3/TRBV12-4|many|.
TGTGCCAGCATTACCTTGGGACGCTCCTCTGGAAACACCATATATTTT
CASITLGRSSGNTIYF
>TRBJ1-2|TRBV9|many|.
TGTGCCAGCAGCGTAGACGTCAACTATGGCTACACCTTC
CASSVDVNYGYTF
>TRBJ2-2|TRBV5-1|many|.
TGCGCCAGCAGCCCGGGGTTAGGGAGAAACACCGGGGAGCTGTTTTTT
CASSPGLGRNTGELFF
>TRBJ2-1|TRBV10-2|many|.
TGCGCCAGCAGTGATCAGGGGGGGAACTACAATGAGCAGTTCTTC
CASSDQGGNYNEQFF
>TRBJ2-7|TRBV7-2|many|TRBD2
TGTGCCAGCAGCTTAGGAGCGGGACTTTCCTACGAGCAGTACTTC
CASSLGAGLSYEQYF
>TRBJ2-3|TRBV5-1|many|.
TGCGCCAGCAGCTTGGGGCTATTCACAGATACGCAGTATTTT
CASSLGLFTDTQYF
>TRBJ2-2|TRBV15|many|TRBD1
TGTGCCACCAGAAAGACAGGGTACACCGGGGAGCTGTTTTTT
CATRKTGYTGELFF
>TRBJ1-4|TRBV7-2|.|TRBD1
TGTGCCAGCAGCTTCGGGACAGGGATGGAAAAACTGTTTTTT
CASSFGTGMEKLFF
>TRBJ1-2|TRBV5-6|many|TRBD1
TGTGCCAGCAGCTTTTATGGACAGGATAACCCCTATGGCTACACCTTC
CASSFYGQDNPYGYTF
>TRBJ2-5|TRBV18|many|TRBD1
TGTGCCAGCTCAACAGGGGAACAAGAGACCCAGTACTTC
CASSTGEQETQYF
>TRBJ2-5|TRBV10-3|.|.
TGTGCCATCAGTGAGCGGGGAGAGACCCAGTACTTC
CAISERGETQYF
>TRBJ1-1|TRBV3-1|many|.
TGTGCCAGCAGCCAAGAGTGGGGAAATAACACTGAAGCTTTCTTT
CASSQEWGNNTEAFF
>TRBJ2-1|TRBV12-5|few|.
TGTGCTAGTGGTCTCTGGGGGAGCGGGCGTACCTACAATGAGCAGTTCTTC
CASGLWGSGRTYNEQFF
>TRBJ2-7|TRBV7-2|many|.
TGTGCCAGCAGCTTAGCGGGCGGGTCCGAGCAGTACTTC
CASSLAGGSEQYF
>TRBJ2-7|TRBV18|many|.
TGTGCCAGCTCACCTGATGACGAGCAGTACTTC
CASSPDDEQYF
>TRBJ2-5|TRBV7-2|many|.
TGTGCCAGCAGCTTAACCCCCCGAGGTGGCGAGACCCAGTACTTC
CASSLTPRGGETQYF
>TRBJ2-3|TRBV6-1|many|.
TGTGCCAGCACCAGGGGGGCGGCAGATACGCAGTATTTT
CASTRGAADTQYF
>TRBJ2-1|TRBV20-1|many|.
TGCAGTGCTAGACACTACGACGGCCTGGGGAGCTCCTACAATGAGCAGTTCTTC
CSARHYDGLGSSYNEQFF
>TRBJ1-2|TRBV10-3|many|.
TGTGCCATCAAGGGGCAGGGGTACGTCTATGGCTACACCTTC
CAIKGQGYVYGYTF
>TRBJ2-7|TRBV5-1|many|TRBD1
TGCGCCAGCAGCTTGGCTCGGACAGGGAGTGCCTACGAGCAGTACTTC
CASSLARTGSAYEQYF
>TRBJ2-1|TRBV5-1|many|TRBD2
TGCGCCAGCAGCTTTGGACTAGCGGGAATCATTGAGCAGTTCTTC
CASSFGLAGIIEQFF
>TRBJ2-3|TRBV7-6|many|TRBD1
TGTGCCAGCAGCTTATCAAGGGACAGGGGCACAGATACGCAGTATTTT
CASSLSRDRGTDTQYF
>TRBJ2-7|TRBV4-1|many|.
TGCGCCAGCAGCCCCCAGGTTAGCAGGGGACACCTCTCCTACGAGCAGTACTTC
CASSPQVSRGHLSYEQYF
>TRBJ1-4|TRBV6-2/TRBV6-3|many|.
TGTGCCAGCAGTTCCATCAAGGATGAAAAACTGTTTTTT
CASSSIKDEKLFF
>TRBJ2-5|TRBV20-1|many|.
TGCAGTGGGAAAGGGCTTTGGGAGACCCAGTACTTC
CSGKGLWETQYF
>TRBJ2-5|TRBV15|many|.
TGTGCCACCAGCAGAGGAACAGGGTTAGGAGAGACCCAGTACTTC
CATSRGTGLGETQYF
>TRBJ1-5|TRBV28|many|.
TGTGCCAGCAGCCTTGGGGCAGGGCGTCAGCCCCAGCATTTT
CASSLGAGRQPQHF
>TRBJ2-5|TRBV5-6|many|.
TGTGCCAGCAGCTTGTCGATAAGTGAGACCCAGTACTTC
CASSLSISETQYF
>TRBJ2-1|TRBV5-1|many|.
TGCGCCAGCAGCTTGGGTCAGACCTACAATGAGCAGTTCTTC
CASSLGQTYNEQFF
>TRBJ2-7|TRBV15|many|.
TGTGCCACCAGCGTTTCTTGGGGGGAGTATGGCGAGCAGTACTTC
CATSVSWGEYGEQYF